Listed here are 10 T cell receptor beta chains from one sample, sequenced in a study of cytomegalovirus exposure and HLA in healthy donors. The PCR was carried out with 60 Vbeta primers and 13 Jbeta primers. The data were produced by immunoSEQ multiplex PCR, yet TCRdb's version contains in-frame clones alone and is incomplete. Its listing shows 200,000 or so clones. Sequencing input: PBMCs. These receptors came from a boy aged 5-17 years in good health and CMV-seronegative.

V and J are TRBV5-1 and TRBJ2-7, with D perhaps matching TRBD1 (5 bases). This CDR3 has 14 amino acids. Germline CDR1 SGHRS, CDR2 YFSETQ. V lost 1 base, J lost 1 base, and 9 bases lay in between. This CDR3 reads CASSLLRGSYEQYF. In DNA, the CDR3 is TGCGCCAGCAGCTTGCTAAGGGGTTCCTACGAGCAGTACTTC.

This sequence joins TRBV5-1 and TRBJ1-2; the D gene is possibly TRBD1 (5 bases). V was clipped by 0 bases and J by 4 bases, with 13 bases between them. From germline, CDR1 is SGHRS and CDR2 YFSETQ. The CDR3 consists of 15 residues. This CDR3 reads CASSLAGGGTYGYTF. The CDR3 bases are TGCGCCAGCAGCTTGGCCGGGGGGGGAACCTATGGCTACACCTTC.

V and J are TRBV5-1 and TRBJ1-2; D may be TRBD1 (5 bases). The CDR3 consists of 11 residues. Germline CDR1 reads SGHRS; CDR2 reads YFSETQ. Trimming shortened V by 4 bases and J by 6 bases, and 7 bases separated the two germline ends. The CDR3 sequence: CASSGGDGYTF. In DNA form, the CDR3 reads TGCGCCAGCAGCGGGGGGGATGGCTACACCTTC.

The chain couples TRBV30 to TRBJ2-2; 8 nucleotides agree with TRBD1. CDR1 and CDR2 from the germline V gene are GTSNPN and SVGIG (reference sequence). This CDR3 spans 13 amino acids. With 7 bases clipped from V and 6 bases from J, the junction kept 7 bases outside the gene matches. CDR3 sequence: CALYRGYSGELFF. In nucleotides, the CDR3 is TGTGCCTTATACAGGGGGTACTCCGGGGAGCTGTTTTTT.

This chain joins TRBV4-2 and TRBJ1-5; D remains ambiguous. Germline V gene data show CDR1 as LGHNA and CDR2 as YNFKEQ. The CDR3 is made up of 13 amino acids. The ends were cut back, 2 bases at V and 7 bases at J, with 9 bases in the middle. The CDR3 DNA reads TGTGCCAGCAGCCAATCCGGCGGACAGCCCCAGCATTTT. Protein product: CASSQSGGQPQHF.

This chain connects TRBV9 to TRBJ2-7; no reliable D call. The ends were cut back, 4 bases at V and 3 bases at J, with 17 bases in the middle. This CDR3 contains 15 residues. Looked up from germline, CDR1 is SGDLS and CDR2 is YYNGEE. DNA for the CDR3: TGTGCCAGCAGCTCTTCACCCTTGGGCGTCTACGAGCAGTACTTC. Protein product: CASSSSPLGVYEQYF.

The chain carries TRBV6-5 and TRBJ2-1; 7 bases map to TRBD1. The CDR3 has 16 amino acids. V was pared by 2 bases and J by 9 bases, with 13 bases of the junction left unmatched. Germline lookup yields CDR1 MNHEY and CDR2 SVGAGI. The chain's CDR3 is CASSYMTGFEGSEQFF. The DNA for the CDR3 is TGTGCCAGCAGTTACATGACAGGGTTTGAAGGGAGTGAGCAGTTCTTC.

This rearrangement joins TRBV30 to TRBJ1-1; D not resolved. The germline V gene encodes CDR1 GTSNPN and CDR2 SVGIG (reference sequence). V lost 3 bases and J lost 1, with 9 bases in between. The CDR3 runs to 13 residues. The CDR3 nucleotides are TGTGCCTGGAGCGTCAGTACGAACACTGAAGCTTTCTTT. It is translated as CAWSVSTNTEAFF.

The chain couples TRBV5-8 to TRBJ1-2; TRBD1 might be the D (6 bases). Germline CDR1 reads SGHTS; CDR2 reads YDEGEE. The CDR3 runs 15 residues. Between the trimmed V and J ends, which lost 2 bases and 4 bases, there was a span of 15 bases. The CDR3 DNA reads as TGTGCCAGCAGCTTCGACGGACAGACGAGCTATGGCTACACCTTC. Amino acids: CASSFDGQTSYGYTF.

This chain links TRBV7-2 with TRBJ2-1; no clear D gene. The CDR3 runs 11 residues. The V gene's germline CDR1 is SGHTA and CDR2 FQGNSA. V was shortened by 2 bases and J by 10 bases, with 6 bases between the two germline ends. The CDR3 region is CASSLQQEQFF. The CDR3 nucleotides read TGTGCCAGCAGCTTACAACAAGAGCAGTTCTTC.